Below are 18 T cell receptor beta chains sequenced from a single sample in a study of shared clonotypes between healthy human individuals. Clones were sequenced by immunoSEQ multiplex PCR, and TCRdb holds only the in-frame ones, with some missing. This sample carries over 400,000 clones, 81% of them seen once, and the ten largest clones take roughly 12%. What was sequenced was PBMCs. The source is a woman between 40 and 50 years old in good health. Some clones in this sample may be carry-over from other donors' samples.

The chain uses TRBV10-3 and TRBJ1-1; a possible D gene is TRBD1 (6 bases). The CDR3 has 12 residues. CDR1 ENHRY and CDR2 SYGVKD come from the germline V gene. V was shortened by 10 bases and J by 1 base, with 10 bases between the two germline ends. For the CDR3, the DNA is TGTGCCACCTCGACAGGGAACACTGAAGCTTTCTTT. The encoded protein is CATSTGNTEAFF.

This clone was observed a few times. The chain recombines TRBV28 with TRBJ2-7; D ambiguous. Germline CDR1 and CDR2: MDHEN and SYDVKM. This CDR3 has 14 amino acids. With 2 bases removed from V and 4 bases from J, the gap between germline ends came to 12 bases. CDR3 in amino acids: CASSLSQALYEQYF. CDR3 coding DNA: TGTGCCAGCAGTTTAAGCCAGGCGCTATACGAGCAGTACTTC.

The J gene is TRBJ1-2, the V gene TRBV6-4; D is ambiguous. The CDR3 loop spans 14 amino acids. Germline V gene sequence: CDR1 MRHNA, CDR2 SNTAGT. Trimming took off 6 bases at V and 1 base at J, with 12 bases between the two ends. The CDR3 protein is CASSRYRSNYGYTF. CDR3 bases: TGTGCCAGCAGCCGGTACAGAAGTAACTATGGCTACACCTTC.

This clone was detected once. The chain employs TRBV4-2 and TRBJ2-5, with unresolved D. The V and J ends lost 5 bases and 7 bases respectively, with 11 bases between them. The germline CDR1 and CDR2 sequences are LGHNA and YNFKEQ. The CDR3 extends over 12 amino acids. The CDR3 reads CASSLAPGTQYF. In nucleotides, the CDR3 is TGTGCCAGCAGCTTAGCCCCTGGGACCCAGTACTTC.

Here the CDR3 reads CASSSLEGADTQYF. CDR3 nucleotides: TGTGCCAGTAGTAGTCTCGAGGGCGCAGATACGCAGTATTTT. This sequence joins TRBV19 and TRBJ2-3; TRBD2 might be the D (5 bases). Germline V CDR1 and CDR2: LNHDA, SQIVND (reference sequence). V was trimmed by 4 bases and J by 4 bases, leaving 12 bases between them. The CDR3 is 14 amino acids.

J is TRBJ2-7 and V is TRBV7-3; TRBD2 matches 13 bases. The germline V gene encodes CDR1 SGHTA and CDR2 FQGTGA. V gave up 3 bases and J gave up 5 bases; unmatched junction bases: 4. The CDR3 runs 15 residues. The CDR3 loop reads CASSFRTSGRNEQYF. As DNA, the CDR3 is TGTGCCAGCAGCTTCAGGACTAGCGGGAGAAACGAGCAGTACTTC.

This clone has only one observation. A read error is likely here: a far larger clone is one base away. The V gene is TRBV6-6, the J gene TRBJ1-5; no reliable D call. The CDR3 is 11 residues long. Germline values: CDR1 MNHNY, CDR2 SVGAGI (reference sequence). Here the CDR3 reads CASSSEQHQHF. The CDR3 region has the DNA TGTGCCAGCAGTTCGGAGCAGCACCAGCATTTT.

The chain is built from TRBV6-6 and TRBJ2-5, with 7 bases fitting TRBD1. The CDR3 runs 16 residues. Germline assignment: CDR1 MNHNY and CDR2 SVGAGI (reference sequence). J lost 2 bases, V lost 7 bases, and 13 bases had no gene match. The CDR3, as DNA: TGTGCCAGCACCCACCTCCAGGGGGTTTGGCAAGAGACCCAGTACTTC. Protein product: CASTHLQGVWQETQYF.

J is TRBJ2-7 and V is TRBV6-6; D is unclear. The germline V and J ends were trimmed by 2 bases and 4 bases, with 6 bases remaining between them. The germline V gene encodes CDR1 MNHNY and CDR2 SVGAGI (reference sequence). There are 12 residues in the CDR3. In DNA form, the CDR3 reads TGTGCCAGCAGTTACGTTCCGTACGAGCAGTACTTC. Translated: CASSYVPYEQYF.

This clone has more than one count but fewer than ten. A single base is all that separates this from a far larger clone, so a read error is likely. The CDR3 DNA is TGCAGCGTTGTAGGACGCTATAGCTACACCTTC. As protein: CSVVGRYSYTF. The chain couples TRBV29-1 to TRBJ1-2; D unclear. The CDR3 totals 11 residues. Per the germline V gene, CDR1 is SQVTM and CDR2 is ANQGSEA.

Details on this clone: This likely traces to a read error, being one base from a far larger clone. J is TRBJ1-2 and V is TRBV5-4; D gene ambiguous. Trimming left V 0 bases short and J 8 bases short, with 5 bases between. CDR3 length equals 11 residues. The V gene's germline CDR1 is SGHNT and CDR2 YYREEE (reference sequence). CDR3 sequence: CASSLGEGYTF. The CDR3 nucleotides are TGTGCCAGCAGCTTGGGTGAGGGCTACACCTTC.

This clone was seen only a few times. V usage is TRBV7-6 and J usage is TRBJ2-7, with TRBD2 matching 10 bases. The CDR3 extends over 14 amino acids. With 8 bases clipped from V and 7 bases from J, the junction kept 11 bases outside the gene matches. CDR1 SGHVS and CDR2 FNYEAQ come from the germline V gene. As DNA, the CDR3 is TGTGCCAGCGGTAGCGGGAGGCCCACGGGGGAGCAGTACTTC. Translation: CASGSGRPTGEQYF.

The rearrangement joins TRBV27 to TRBJ1-1; a weak D match, TRBD1 (5 bases). The germline V gene has CDR1 MNHEY and CDR2 SMNVEV (reference sequence). The CDR3 covers 14 residues. Trimming removed 6 bases from V and 1 base from J, with 12 bases in between. CDR3 sequence (DNA): TGTGCCAGCAGCCTTGCCGGGGCGAACACTGAAGCTTTCTTT. This translates into CASSLAGANTEAFF.

J is TRBJ2-6 and V is TRBV2; D not resolved. Germline CDR1 and CDR2: SNHLY and FYNNEI. With 10 bases removed from V and 0 bases from J, the gap between germline ends came to 16 bases. CDR3 length equals 16 residues. Here the CDR3 DNA reads TGTGCCACCCCAGTCACTCCGAGCTCTGGGGCCAACGTCCTGACTTTC. It is translated as CATPVTPSSGANVLTF.

This chain links TRBV7-2 with TRBJ1-2; TRBD1 might be the D (5 bases). V lost 1 base and J lost 0, with 15 bases in between. The CDR3 has 17 residues. Germline values: CDR1 SGHTA, CDR2 FQGNSA. CDR3: CASSLDGTPRANYGYTF. The CDR3 nucleotides read TGTGCCAGCAGCTTAGACGGGACCCCAAGAGCTAACTATGGCTACACCTTC.

Details on this clone: A far more abundant clone sits one base away, making this likely a read error. Here the CDR3 omits its conserved ending phenylalanine or tryptophan, so a read error is the likely source. The V call is TRBV28, the J call TRBJ1-2; weak D call: TRBD1 (6 bases). The CDR3 length is 12 residues. Between the trimmed V and J ends, which lost 9 bases and 0 bases, there was a span of 8 bases. Germline V gene data show CDR1 as MDHEN and CDR2 as SYDVKM. The CDR3 loop is CASQGSNYGYTL. The CDR3 DNA follows: TGTGCCAGTCAGGGGTCTAACTATGGCTACACCTTA.

The rearrangement links TRBV4-1 to TRBJ1-2, with 7 bases fitting TRBD1. J gave up 0 bases and V 2 bases, and 9 bases lay outside the gene matches. This CDR3 is 17 amino acids long. Germline values: CDR1 MGHRA, CDR2 YSYEKL. The CDR3 protein is CASSQPAQGGTNYGYTF. For the CDR3, the DNA is TGCGCCAGCAGCCAACCCGCCCAGGGGGGCACTAACTATGGCTACACCTTC.

V usage is TRBV19 and J usage is TRBJ2-1; possible D gene TRBD2, 5 bases. Germline values: CDR1 LNHDA, CDR2 SQIVND (reference sequence). The CDR3 is 16 residues long. Trimming left V 5 bases short and J 3 bases short, with 17 bases between. The CDR3 DNA sequence: TGTGCCAGTAGTTCCCAGGCAGCGGACCTCTACAATGAGCAGTTCTTC. This sequence encodes CASSSQAADLYNEQFF.